The text below deals with one T cell receptor (beta chain). The antigen is not known. V was shortened by 5 bases and J by 2 bases, with 13 bases between the two germline ends. The CDR3 is 14 amino acids. The germline gives CDR1 SQVTM, CDR2 ANQGSEA. Primers: 60 Vbeta forward and 13 Jbeta reverse. The repertoire was sequenced with immunoSEQ multiplex PCR; TCRdb's copy has only in-frame clones and lacks some. This repertoire comprises about 88,000 clones; its ten largest clones make up less than 7%. These data originate in a study of cytomegalovirus exposure and HLA in healthy donors. Study-wide context: From around 180 million T cells, an earlier analysis saw 100 million to 140 million unique TCR beta sequences.

The study's findings and limits: Sequencing probably produced one cluster of sequence variants that were highly shared. Links to common viral pathogens appeared, in a later analysis, for several of the most significant clusters.

Input material: PBMCs. This TCR was recovered from a girl aged 10 to 17 in good health and CMV-seropositive. The chain links TRBV29-1 to TRBJ2-1; TRBD2 is a possible D gene (6 bases). The DNA of the CDR3 is TGCAGCGTTCGGGCTAGCGCGCCCTACAATGAGCAGTTCTTC. Translated: CSVRASAPYNEQFF.